These 25 T cell receptor beta chains originate from one sample sequenced in a study of monozygotic twins with inflammatory bowel disease. TCRdb reanalyzed the 5' RACE reads, giving one entry per CDR3 protein sequence and no DNA. There are about 450,000 distinct CDR3 sequences in the sample, with around 2.4% held by the top ten. The sample comprised blood. The receptors originated from a human donor with ulcerative colitis or Crohn's disease, or a healthy co-twin of an affected twin (not recorded which).

The J gene is TRBJ2-7, the V gene TRBV18; TCRdb names TRBD1, which stays unverified in the absence of DNA. Per the germline V gene, CDR1 is KGHSH and CDR2 is LQKENI. The length of the CDR3 is 15 residues. This CDR3 reads CASSPVGQGAYEQYF.

The chain employs TRBV5-1 and TRBJ2-7; absent DNA, TCRdb's TRBD1 call cannot be checked. Germline assignment: CDR1 SGHRS and CDR2 YFSETQ. The CDR3 is made up of 15 amino acids. The CDR3 sequence: CASSFSVTGGYEQYF.

The chain joins TRBV6-1 to TRBJ1-4. In germline, CDR1 is MNHNS, CDR2 SASEGT. This CDR3 comprises 12 residues. CDR3 residues: CASSLQDVKLFF.

The rearrangement uses TRBV12-3 or TRBV12-4 and TRBJ1-4; TCRdb lists TRBD1, though no DNA is available to test this call. The CDR3 covers 14 residues. CDR3 sequence: CASSGRTGNEKLFF.

This chain joins TRBV10-2 and TRBJ2-1. This CDR3 spans 15 amino acids. The germline CDR1 and CDR2 sequences are WSHSY and SAAADI. CDR3 residues: CASSSEIPSYNEQFF.

The chain recombines TRBV5-1 with TRBJ2-1; the TCRdb call, TRBD1, lacks DNA for checking. The CDR3 contains 15 residues. Per germline, CDR1 SGHRS and CDR2 YFSETQ. CDR3 region: CASRSGTGAYNEQFF.

CDR3 loop: CASSRERQGRETQYF. The rearrangement links TRBV4-2 to TRBJ2-5; the TCRdb call, TRBD1, lacks DNA for checking. CDR3 length: 15 residues. CDR1 and CDR2 from the germline V gene are LGHNA and YNFKEQ.

The chain couples TRBV20-1 to TRBJ1-1. CDR1 and CDR2 (germline): DFQATT, SNEGSKA (reference sequence). This CDR3 comprises 13 residues. CDR3 region: CSAREDVNTEAFF.

The V and J genes are TRBV4-3 and TRBJ2-7. The germline gives CDR1 LGHNA, CDR2 YSLEER. This CDR3 contains 16 residues. CDR3 sequence reads: CASSQDQPGRSYEQYF.

The chain uses TRBV10-3 and TRBJ2-3; checking the TCRdb D call of TRBD2 is not possible without DNA. This CDR3 has 13 residues. Germline V CDR1 and CDR2: ENHRY, SYGVKD. The CDR3 loop reads CATTSGTTDTQYF.

The chain combines TRBV6-6 with TRBJ2-7. This CDR3 has 12 residues. Per the germline V gene, CDR1 is MNHNY and CDR2 is SVGAGI (reference sequence). The CDR3 loop is CASSYSLREQYF.

The V gene is TRBV12-3 or TRBV12-4, the J gene TRBJ2-2; as DNA is missing, the TRBD1 call by TCRdb cannot be tested. This CDR3 has 14 residues. The CDR3 here is CASTGQLGTGELFF.

The V and J genes are TRBV28 and TRBJ2-4; TCRdb's assignment of TRBD1 cannot be checked, as there is no DNA. The CDR3 contains 15 residues. CDR1 and CDR2 from the germline V gene are MDHEN and SYDVKM. The CDR3: CASRGGSRAKNIQYF.

The chain combines TRBV25-1 with TRBJ2-1; without DNA, the TCRdb call of TRBD1 cannot be checked. The germline CDR1 and CDR2 sequences are MGHDK and SYGVNS. The CDR3 length is 13 residues. Here the CDR3 reads CASSEWASGDLFF.

J is TRBJ2-7 and V is TRBV27; TCRdb picks TRBD1, but there is no DNA to check that call. This CDR3 has 12 amino acids. Germline assignment: CDR1 MNHEY and CDR2 SMNVEV (reference sequence). The CDR3 loop is CASSHRSGEQYF.

The chain uses TRBV6-5 and TRBJ1-5. CDR1 is MNHEY and CDR2 is SVGAGI in the germline V gene. This CDR3 is 17 amino acids long. CDR3 amino acids: CASSSDGRANSNQPQHF.

The V call is TRBV5-1, the J call TRBJ2-1. The CDR3 has 13 residues. In germline, CDR1 is SGHRS, CDR2 YFSETQ. The CDR3: CASSFWDSGEQFF. Filled out from reference TRBV5-1 and TRBJ2-1, the complete variable domain reads KAGVTQTPRYLIKTRGQQVTLSCSPISGHRSVSWYQQTPGQGLQFLFEYFSETQRNKGNFPGRFSGRQFSNSRSEMNVSTLELGDSALYLCASSFWDSGEQFFGPGTRLTVL.

V usage is TRBV20-1 and J usage is TRBJ2-3; TCRdb's D call, TRBD2, is unchecked because there is no DNA. The CDR3 is 14 amino acids. CDR1 and CDR2 from the germline V gene are DFQATT and SNEGSKA (reference sequence). CDR3 region: CSARSGSGTDTQYF.

The J gene is TRBJ2-7, the V gene TRBV5-4; lacking DNA, the TRBD1 call made by TCRdb goes unchecked. In germline, CDR1 is SGHNT, CDR2 YYREEE (reference sequence). This CDR3 is built from 16 residues. The CDR3 protein is CASSLPPGQSIGEQYF.

V usage is TRBV7-2 and J usage is TRBJ1-1; TCRdb picks TRBD1, but there is no DNA to check that call. Germline loops: CDR1 SGHTA, CDR2 FQGNSA. This CDR3 region has 14 residues. The CDR3 is CASSLQGMNTEAFF.

This sequence joins TRBV10-3 and TRBJ2-1; TCRdb names TRBD1, which stays unverified in the absence of DNA. Germline-derived CDR1 and CDR2 are ENHRY and SYGVKD. The CDR3 consists of 13 residues. The CDR3 sequence: CAISRDRGEEQFF.

The chain is built from TRBV7-9 and TRBJ2-1; TCRdb proposes TRBD2, but this gene call is untestable without DNA. CDR1 is SEHNR, CDR2 FQNEAQ, per germline (reference sequence). The CDR3 consists of 15 residues. The CDR3 sequence is CASSPGEGNRDEQFF.

CDR3 residues: CASSPKNSPLHF. The gene calls are TRBV6-4 and TRBJ1-6. Germline lookup yields CDR1 MRHNA and CDR2 SNTAGT. This CDR3 has 12 amino acids.

The CDR3 protein is CASRGSGGGELGGYTF. The chain is built from TRBV25-1 and TRBJ1-2. CDR1 and CDR2 from the germline V gene are MGHDK and SYGVNS. The CDR3 is 16 amino acids.

CDR3 sequence: CASSQEGGPLHF. This sequence joins TRBV14 and TRBJ1-6; TCRdb gives TRBD1 as the D gene, but with no DNA this cannot be confirmed. Per germline, CDR1 SGHDN and CDR2 FVKESK. The CDR3 is 12 residues long.